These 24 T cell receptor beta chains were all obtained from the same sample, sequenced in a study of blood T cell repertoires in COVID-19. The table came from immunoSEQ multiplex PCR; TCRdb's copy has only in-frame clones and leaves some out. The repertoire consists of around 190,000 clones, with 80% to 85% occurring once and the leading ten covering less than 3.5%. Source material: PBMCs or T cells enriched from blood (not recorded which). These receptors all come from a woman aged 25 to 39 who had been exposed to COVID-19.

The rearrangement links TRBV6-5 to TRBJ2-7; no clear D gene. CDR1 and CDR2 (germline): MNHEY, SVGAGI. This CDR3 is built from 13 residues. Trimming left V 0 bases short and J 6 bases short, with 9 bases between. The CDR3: CASSYSTTREQYF. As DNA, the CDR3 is TGTGCCAGCAGTTACTCGACAACCCGCGAGCAGTACTTC.

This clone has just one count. The CDR3 is CASSLEGQGAEKLFF. The CDR3 DNA reads as TGCGCCAGCAGCTTGGAGGGACAGGGGGCGGAAAAACTGTTTTTT. This chain uses TRBV5-1 with TRBJ1-4; TRBD1 aligns across 12 bases. The V gene's germline CDR1 is SGHRS and CDR2 YFSETQ. The V and J ends lost 0 bases and 8 bases, in that order; junction bases with no gene match: 2. There are 15 residues in the CDR3.

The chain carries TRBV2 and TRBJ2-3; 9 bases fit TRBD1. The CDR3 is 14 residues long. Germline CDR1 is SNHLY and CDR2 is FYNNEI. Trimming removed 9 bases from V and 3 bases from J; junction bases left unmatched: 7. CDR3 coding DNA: TGTGCCAGTTCCGCCGGGACAGGGACAGATACGCAGTATTTT. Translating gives CASSAGTGTDTQYF.

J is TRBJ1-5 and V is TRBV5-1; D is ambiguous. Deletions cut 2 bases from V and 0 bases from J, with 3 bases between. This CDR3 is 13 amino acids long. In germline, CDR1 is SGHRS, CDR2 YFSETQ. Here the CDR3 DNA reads TGCGCCAGCAGCTTCGGTAGCAATCAGCCCCAGCATTTT. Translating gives CASSFGSNQPQHF. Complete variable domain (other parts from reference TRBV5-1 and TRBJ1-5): KAGVTQTPRYLIKTRGQQVTLSCSPISGHRSVSWYQQTPGQGLQFLFEYFSETQRNKGNFPGRFSGRQFSNSRSEMNVSTLELGDSALYLCASSFGSNQPQHFGDGTRLSIL.

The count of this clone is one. This chain's CDR3 is CASSYGGQLGADTQYF. In DNA form, the CDR3 reads TGTGCCAGCAGTTACGGGGGACAGTTGGGGGCAGATACGCAGTATTTT. The chain recombines TRBV6-5 with TRBJ2-3; 7 bases align to TRBD1. The CDR3 spans 16 residues. In germline, CDR1 is MNHEY, CDR2 SVGAGI. V shed 2 bases, J shed 4 bases, and the junction held 9 bases outside the gene matches.

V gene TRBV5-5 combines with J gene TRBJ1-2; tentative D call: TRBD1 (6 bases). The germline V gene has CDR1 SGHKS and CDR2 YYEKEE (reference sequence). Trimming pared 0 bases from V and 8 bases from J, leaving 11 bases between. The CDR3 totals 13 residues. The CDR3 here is CASSLEAGVGYTF. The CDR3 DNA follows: TGTGCCAGCAGCTTGGAGGCAGGGGTCGGCTACACCTTC.

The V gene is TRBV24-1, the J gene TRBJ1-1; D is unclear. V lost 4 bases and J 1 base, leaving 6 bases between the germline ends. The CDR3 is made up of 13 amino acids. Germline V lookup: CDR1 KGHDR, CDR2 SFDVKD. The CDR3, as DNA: TGTGCCACCAGTGACAGCGCGAACACTGAAGCTTTCTTT. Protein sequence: CATSDSANTEAFF.

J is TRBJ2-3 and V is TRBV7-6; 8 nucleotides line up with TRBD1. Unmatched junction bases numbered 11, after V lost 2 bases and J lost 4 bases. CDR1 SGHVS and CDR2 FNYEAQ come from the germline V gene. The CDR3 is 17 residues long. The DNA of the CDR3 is TGTGCCAGCAGCTTAAGGTCAGGGGGCAGCTCTCCAGATACGCAGTATTTT. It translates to CASSLRSGGSSPDTQYF.

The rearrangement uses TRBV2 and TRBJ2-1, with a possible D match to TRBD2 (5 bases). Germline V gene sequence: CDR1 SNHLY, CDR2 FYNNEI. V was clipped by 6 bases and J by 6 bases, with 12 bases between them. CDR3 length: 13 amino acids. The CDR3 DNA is TGTGCCAGCAGCATTATACTAGTCAATGAGCAGTTCTTC. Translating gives CASSIILVNEQFF. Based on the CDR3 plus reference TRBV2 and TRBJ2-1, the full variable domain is EPEVTQTPSHQVTQMGQEVILRCVPISNHLYFYWYRQILGQKVEFLVSFYNNEISEKSEIFDDQFSVERPDGSNFTLKIRSTKLEDSAMYFCASSIILVNEQFFGPGTRLTVL.

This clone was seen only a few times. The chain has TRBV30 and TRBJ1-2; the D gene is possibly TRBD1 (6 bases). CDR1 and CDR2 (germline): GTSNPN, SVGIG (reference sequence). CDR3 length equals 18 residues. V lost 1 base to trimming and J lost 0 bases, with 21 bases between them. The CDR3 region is CAWSDLFKVQGTNYGYTF. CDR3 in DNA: TGTGCCTGGAGTGATCTATTTAAGGTGCAGGGGACTAACTATGGCTACACCTTC.

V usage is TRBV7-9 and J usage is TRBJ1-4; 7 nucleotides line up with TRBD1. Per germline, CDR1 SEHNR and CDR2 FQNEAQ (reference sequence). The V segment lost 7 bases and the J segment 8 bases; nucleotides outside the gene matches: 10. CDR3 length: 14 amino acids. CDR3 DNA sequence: TGTGCCAGCAAACCCACAGGGGTTAGAGAAAAACTGTTTTTT. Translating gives CASKPTGVREKLFF.

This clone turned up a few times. CDR3 in amino acids: CSARAGETQYF. In DNA form, the CDR3 reads TGCAGTGCTAGAGCCGGGGAGACCCAGTACTTC. The chain recombines TRBV20-1 with TRBJ2-5; no clear D. The CDR3 extends over 11 amino acids. Looked up from germline, CDR1 is DFQATT and CDR2 is SNEGSKA (reference sequence). The V end lost 1 base, the J end lost 5 bases, and 5 bases lay between the germline ends.

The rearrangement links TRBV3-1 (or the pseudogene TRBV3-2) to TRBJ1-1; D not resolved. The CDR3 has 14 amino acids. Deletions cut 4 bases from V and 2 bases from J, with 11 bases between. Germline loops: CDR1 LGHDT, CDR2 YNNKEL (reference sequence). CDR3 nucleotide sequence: TGTGCCAGCAGCCCCAGTACACCTAACACTGAAGCTTTCTTT. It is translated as CASSPSTPNTEAFF.

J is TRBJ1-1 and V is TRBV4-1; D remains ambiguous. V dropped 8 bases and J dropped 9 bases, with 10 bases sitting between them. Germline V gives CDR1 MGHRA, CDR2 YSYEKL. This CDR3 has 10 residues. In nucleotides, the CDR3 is TGCGCCAGCTCGGGAGTTCAAGCTTTCTTT. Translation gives CASSGVQAFF.

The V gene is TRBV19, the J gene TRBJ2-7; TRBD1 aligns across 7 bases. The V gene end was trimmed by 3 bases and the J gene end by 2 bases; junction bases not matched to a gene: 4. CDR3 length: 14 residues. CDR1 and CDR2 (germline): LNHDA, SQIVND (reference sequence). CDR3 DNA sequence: TGTGCCAGTAGTATGACAGGGCCTACCTACGAGCAGTACTTC. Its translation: CASSMTGPTYEQYF.

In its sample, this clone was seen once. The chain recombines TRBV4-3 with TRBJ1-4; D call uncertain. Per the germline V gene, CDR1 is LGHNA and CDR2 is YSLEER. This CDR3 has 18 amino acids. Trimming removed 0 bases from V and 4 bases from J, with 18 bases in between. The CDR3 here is CASSQEEVLQRINEKLFF. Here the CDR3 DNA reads TGCGCCAGCAGCCAAGAAGAGGTCTTGCAAAGAATTAATGAAAAACTGTTTTTT.

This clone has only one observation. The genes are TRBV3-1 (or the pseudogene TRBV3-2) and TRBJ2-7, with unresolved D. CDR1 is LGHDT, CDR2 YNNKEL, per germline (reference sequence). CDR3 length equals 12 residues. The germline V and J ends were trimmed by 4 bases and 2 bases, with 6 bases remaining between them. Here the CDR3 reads CASSPEAYEQYF. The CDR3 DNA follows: TGTGCCAGCAGCCCCGAGGCCTACGAGCAGTACTTC.

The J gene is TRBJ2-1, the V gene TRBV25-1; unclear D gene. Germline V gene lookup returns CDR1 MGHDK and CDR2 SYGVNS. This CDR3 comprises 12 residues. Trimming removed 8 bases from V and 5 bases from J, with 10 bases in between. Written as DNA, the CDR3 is TGTGCCAGCGATCGTGGAGACAATGAGCAGTTCTTC. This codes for CASDRGDNEQFF.

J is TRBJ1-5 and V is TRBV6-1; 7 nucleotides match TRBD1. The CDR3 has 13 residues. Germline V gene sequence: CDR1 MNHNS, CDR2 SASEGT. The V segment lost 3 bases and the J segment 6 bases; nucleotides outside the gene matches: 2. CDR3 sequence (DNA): TGTGCCAGCAGTGAGACAGGGTTTCAGCCCCAGCATTTT. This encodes CASSETGFQPQHF.

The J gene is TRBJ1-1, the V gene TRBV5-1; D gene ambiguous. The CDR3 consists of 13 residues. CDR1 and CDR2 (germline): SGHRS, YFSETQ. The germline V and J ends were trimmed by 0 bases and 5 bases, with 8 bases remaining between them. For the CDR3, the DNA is TGCGCCAGCAGCTTGGAAGCGAAAACTGAAGCTTTCTTT. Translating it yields CASSLEAKTEAFF.

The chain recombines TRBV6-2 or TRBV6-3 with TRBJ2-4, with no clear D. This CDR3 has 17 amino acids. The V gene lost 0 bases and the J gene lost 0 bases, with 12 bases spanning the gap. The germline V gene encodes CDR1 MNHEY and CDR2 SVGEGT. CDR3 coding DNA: TGTGCCAGCAGTTACTCGCTCTTGAGGCTAGCCAAAAACATTCAGTACTTC. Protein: CASSYSLLRLAKNIQYF.

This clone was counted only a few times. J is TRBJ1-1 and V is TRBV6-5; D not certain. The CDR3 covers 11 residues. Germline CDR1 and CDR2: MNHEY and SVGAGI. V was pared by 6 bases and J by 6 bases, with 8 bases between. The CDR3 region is CASSSQAEAFF. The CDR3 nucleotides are TGTGCCAGCAGCTCCCAGGCTGAAGCTTTCTTT.

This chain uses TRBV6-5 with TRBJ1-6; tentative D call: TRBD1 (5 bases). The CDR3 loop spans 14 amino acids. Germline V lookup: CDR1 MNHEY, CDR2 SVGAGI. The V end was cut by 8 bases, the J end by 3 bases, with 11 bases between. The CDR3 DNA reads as TGTGCCAGCGCGGGGCAGGGCTATAATTCACCCCTCCACTTT. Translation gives CASAGQGYNSPLHF.

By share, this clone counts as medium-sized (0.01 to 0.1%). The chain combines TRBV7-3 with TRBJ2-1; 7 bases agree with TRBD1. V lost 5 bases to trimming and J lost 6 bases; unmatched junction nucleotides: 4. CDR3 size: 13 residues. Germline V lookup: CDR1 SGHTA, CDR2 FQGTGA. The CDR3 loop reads CASSTDRSNEQFF. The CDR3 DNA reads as TGTGCCAGCAGCACGGACAGGAGCAATGAGCAGTTCTTC.